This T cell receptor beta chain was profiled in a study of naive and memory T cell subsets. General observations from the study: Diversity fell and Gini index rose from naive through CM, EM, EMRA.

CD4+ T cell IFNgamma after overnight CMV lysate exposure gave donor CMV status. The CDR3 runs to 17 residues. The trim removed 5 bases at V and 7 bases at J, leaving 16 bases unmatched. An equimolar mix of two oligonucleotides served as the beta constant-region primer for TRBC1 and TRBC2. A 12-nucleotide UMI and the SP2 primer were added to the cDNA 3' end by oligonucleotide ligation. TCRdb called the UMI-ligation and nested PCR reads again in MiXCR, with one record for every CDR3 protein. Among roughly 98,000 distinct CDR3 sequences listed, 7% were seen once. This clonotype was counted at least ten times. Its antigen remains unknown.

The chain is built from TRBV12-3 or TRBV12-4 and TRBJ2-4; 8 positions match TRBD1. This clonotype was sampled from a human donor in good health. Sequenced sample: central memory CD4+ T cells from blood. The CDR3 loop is CASSEGQGASPLNIQYF. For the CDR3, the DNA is TGTGCCAGCAGTGAAGGACAGGGAGCGAGTCCGTTGAACATTCAGTACTTC.